The T cell receptor beta chain described here comes from a study of T cells after yellow fever vaccination. V lost 6 bases and J lost 6; bases outside the gene matches: 12. The length of the CDR3 is 16 residues. TCRdb ran MiXCR on the 5' RACE reads and lists one entry per CDR3 protein. Of about 75,000 distinct CDR3 sequences listed, roughly 7% are singletons. This clonotype was counted ten times or more. The material was CD8+ T cells sorted from PBMCs, obtained 9 to 10 days after the first yellow fever vaccination. The rearrangement uses TRBV12-3 or TRBV12-4 and TRBJ2-5; TRBD2 aligns across 11 bases. The receptor comes from a man between 18 and 35 years old who received the YFV17D yellow fever vaccine. Written as DNA, the CDR3 is TGTGCCAGCAGCACGACTAGCGGGGCCCCTCCGAAGACCCAGTACTTC. Residues: CASSTTSGAPPKTQYF.